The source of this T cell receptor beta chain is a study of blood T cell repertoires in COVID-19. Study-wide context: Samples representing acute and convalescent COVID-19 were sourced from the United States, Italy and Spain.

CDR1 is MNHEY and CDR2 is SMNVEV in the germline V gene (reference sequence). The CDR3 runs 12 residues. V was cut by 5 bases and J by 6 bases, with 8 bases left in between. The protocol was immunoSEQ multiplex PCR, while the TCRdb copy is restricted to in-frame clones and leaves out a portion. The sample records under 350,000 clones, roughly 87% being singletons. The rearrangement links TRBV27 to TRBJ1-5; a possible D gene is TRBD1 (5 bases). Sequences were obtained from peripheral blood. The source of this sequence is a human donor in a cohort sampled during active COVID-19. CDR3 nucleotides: TGTGCCAGCAGTATCGGGGGTCAGCCCCAGCATTTT. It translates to CASSIGGQPQHF.